Detailed here is one T cell receptor (beta chain). Its antigen is still unknown. The V gene's germline CDR1 is SGHVS and CDR2 FNYEAQ. CDR3 length: 19 residues. This entry comes from a study of T cells expressing NK-cell markers. Study overall: The TCR beta repertoires originated in sorted CD3+CD56+NKG2C+, CD3+CD56+NKG2C- and CD3+CD56-NKG2C+ T cells.

General study findings and limits: No clear determination of HCMV specificity was made for expanded NKG2C+ T cell clones.

The authors made TCR beta cDNA libraries by 5'RACE template switching. This switching added a universal primer site and UMIs. TCRdb re-analyzed the 5' RACE reads; it lists each CDR3 protein once, without DNA. This table lists roughly 280,000 distinct CDR3 sequences. The chain combines TRBV7-6 with TRBJ2-2; TCRdb reports TRBD2, a call that lacks DNA to check it against. The source material was blood T cells: a sorted CD56 or NKG2C T cell subset, CD4+ or CD8+ T cells, or bulk PBMC T cells (not recorded which). The TCR was taken from a man younger than 30 in good health. The CDR3: CASSRPRTSGRVNTGELFF. The whole variable domain, remainder taken from reference TRBV7-6 and TRBJ2-2, is GAGVSQSPRYKVTKRGQDVALRCDPISGHVSLYWYRQALGQGPEFLTYFNYEAQQDKSGLPNDRFSAERPEGSISTLTIQRTEQRDSAMYRCASSRPRTSGRVNTGELFFGEGSRLTVL.